Shown below are 25 T cell receptor beta chains from a single sample sequenced in a study of cytomegalovirus exposure and HLA in healthy donors. The PCR ran on 60 Vbeta and 13 Jbeta primers. The data were produced by immunoSEQ multiplex PCR, yet TCRdb's version contains in-frame clones alone and is incomplete. The sample contains about 150,000 clones, 75% to 90% of which appear only once. The sample taken for sequencing was PBMCs. The receptors come from a woman in her fifties or sixties in good health and CMV-seropositive.

The CDR3 DNA is TGTGCCAGCAGTGCGCCGGGACAGGGAAACGAGCAGTACTTC. Translation: CASSAPGQGNEQYF. The chain couples TRBV28 to TRBJ2-7; 9 bases line up with TRBD1. CDR1 is MDHEN and CDR2 is SYDVKM in the germline V gene. V lost 5 bases, J lost 5 bases, and 7 bases stayed unmatched. The CDR3 has 14 amino acids.

The V gene is TRBV5-4, the J gene TRBJ2-2; D uncertain. The length of the CDR3 is 14 residues. The germline CDR1 and CDR2 sequences are SGHNT and YYREEE (reference sequence). The germline V and J ends were trimmed by 4 bases and 2 bases, with 9 bases remaining between them. In DNA, the CDR3 is TGTGCCAGCAGCGTAGATTTCAACACCGGGGAGCTGTTTTTT. This gives the protein CASSVDFNTGELFF.

The chain joins TRBV4-1 to TRBJ2-7; 11 positions match TRBD1. CDR1 is MGHRA and CDR2 is YSYEKL in the germline V gene. V shed 3 bases, J shed 4 bases, and the junction held 5 bases outside the gene matches. This CDR3 is 15 amino acids long. In DNA form, the CDR3 reads TGCGCCAGCAGCCAGCGGACAGGGGGCGGGTACGAGCAGTACTTC. Protein sequence: CASSQRTGGGYEQYF.

The gene calls are TRBV18 and TRBJ1-2; D call uncertain. The CDR3 is 13 amino acids. Germline V gene sequence: CDR1 KGHSH, CDR2 LQKENI. Deletions cut 0 bases from V and 8 bases from J, with 10 bases between. The CDR3 DNA is TGTGCCAGCTCACCACCGGGCTTTTGGGGCTACACCTTC. Translated, it gives CASSPPGFWGYTF.

This sequence joins TRBV18 and TRBJ2-7, with 7 bases lining up with TRBD1. Losses at the gene ends were 0 bases for V and 4 bases for J; bases not matched to a gene: 9. The CDR3 has 16 residues. Germline loops: CDR1 KGHSH, CDR2 LQKENI. The CDR3 DNA follows: TGTGCCAGCTCACCACCCGGCTGGACAGGCATATACGAGCAGTACTTC. Amino acids: CASSPPGWTGIYEQYF.

This sequence joins TRBV21-1 and TRBJ1-5; the table gives TRBD1 as D, unverified against the DNA. TRBV21-1 is noted as a pseudogene. CDR3 length: 15 residues. DNA for the CDR3: TGTGCCAGCAGCAACGCCAGGGGTTGCAATCAGCCCCAGCATTTT. Translated, it gives CASSNARGCNQPQHF.

V gene TRBV27 combines with J gene TRBJ2-7; no definite D call. CDR3 size: 17 residues. V lost 3 bases, J lost 3 bases, and 21 bases lay in between. Germline V gives CDR1 MNHEY, CDR2 SMNVEV (reference sequence). The CDR3 here is CASSFKRWVQPLYEQYF. CDR3 DNA: TGTGCCAGCAGTTTCAAGCGCTGGGTCCAACCTCTCTACGAGCAGTACTTC.

This chain links TRBV6-5 with TRBJ2-2; 11 bases are shared with TRBD1. Losses at the gene ends were 4 bases for V and 5 bases for J; bases not matched to a gene: 6. The CDR3 consists of 16 residues. Germline CDR1 is MNHEY and CDR2 is SVGAGI. The CDR3 reads CASSFGQGAGTGELFF. The CDR3 nucleotides are TGTGCCAGCAGTTTTGGACAGGGGGCCGGGACCGGGGAGCTGTTTTTT.

The chain links TRBV27 to TRBJ1-4, with D possibly matching TRBD1 (5 bases). The CDR3 has 16 residues. CDR1 MNHEY and CDR2 SMNVEV come from the germline V gene (reference sequence). Trimming removed 2 bases from V and 3 bases from J, with 13 bases in between. The chain's CDR3 is CASSLRGLWSNEKLFF. CDR3 sequence (DNA): TGTGCCAGCAGTTTAAGGGGATTATGGTCTAATGAAAAACTGTTTTTT. Based on the CDR3 plus reference TRBV27 and TRBJ1-4, the full variable domain is EAQVTQNPRYLITVTGKKLTVTCSQNMNHEYMSWYRQDPGLGLRQIYYSMNVEVTDKGDVPEGYKVSRKEKRNFPLILESPSPNQTSLYFCASSLRGLWSNEKLFFGSGTQLSVL.

This clone was observed a handful of times. The rearrangement uses TRBV6-5 and TRBJ1-1; 8 nucleotides align to TRBD1. The CDR3 has 14 residues. Unmatched junction bases numbered 6, after V lost 4 bases and J lost 5 bases. In germline, CDR1 is MNHEY, CDR2 SVGAGI. Here the CDR3 reads CASSFGDRMTEAFF. The CDR3 DNA follows: TGTGCCAGCAGTTTCGGGGACAGGATGACTGAAGCTTTCTTT.

V gene TRBV23-1 combines with J gene TRBJ2-7; 7 bases are shared with TRBD1. TRBV23-1 is an open reading frame whose function is uncertain. V dropped 0 bases and J dropped 3; count of bases not matched to a gene: 8. This CDR3 has 16 residues. The CDR3 region is CASSQSLRQGLYEQYF. CDR3 nucleotide sequence: TGCGCCAGCAGTCAATCGTTGAGACAGGGTCTCTACGAGCAGTACTTC.

This chain links TRBV6-6 with TRBJ2-5, with 9 positions matching TRBD2. Germline V lookup: CDR1 MNHNY, CDR2 SVGAGI (reference sequence). There are 14 residues in the CDR3. Losses at the gene ends were 4 bases for V and 5 bases for J; bases not matched to a gene: 5. CDR3 coding DNA: TGTGCCAGCAGTTTCGGACTAGCGAAGGAGACCCAGTACTTC. It encodes CASSFGLAKETQYF.

This chain connects TRBV6-5 to TRBJ2-1, with D possibly being TRBD1 (6 bases). Germline V gene lookup returns CDR1 MNHEY and CDR2 SVGAGI. V was shortened by 4 bases and J by 5 bases, with 15 bases between the two germline ends. The CDR3 is 15 residues long. The CDR3 DNA reads TGTGCCAGCAGTTCTCCACAGGGTTGGGACAATGAGCAGTTCTTC. The encoded protein is CASSSPQGWDNEQFF.

The V and J genes are TRBV2 and TRBJ2-7, with D tentatively TRBD1 (5 bases). The CDR3 covers 13 residues. CDR1 is SNHLY and CDR2 is FYNNEI in the germline V gene. The ends were cut back, 4 bases at V and 0 bases at J, with 7 bases in the middle. The CDR3 region is CASSGTISYEQYF. CDR3 DNA: TGTGCCAGCAGTGGGACAATCTCCTACGAGCAGTACTTC.

This clone has only one observation. The CDR3: CASSYPGVPNTEAFF. CDR3 sequence (DNA): TGTGCCAGCAGTTACCCGGGGGTCCCCAACACTGAAGCTTTCTTT. The chain has TRBV6-5 and TRBJ1-1, with D possibly TRBD1 on 5 matching bases. The ends were cut back, 2 bases at V and 2 bases at J, with 12 bases in the middle. Germline-derived CDR1 and CDR2 are MNHEY and SVGAGI. There are 15 residues in the CDR3.

The J gene is TRBJ2-7, the V gene TRBV1; the D call in the table, TRBD2, was not verified against the DNA. TRBV1 is a known pseudogene. The CDR3 is 17 amino acids. The chain's CDR3 is CTSSQGTSGSSVYEQYF. The CDR3 nucleotides read TGCACCAGCAGCCAAGGAACTAGCGGGTCCTCGGTCTACGAGCAGTACTTC.

The chain links TRBV5-5 to TRBJ1-1, with 10 bases that match TRBD1. The CDR3 spans 14 residues. Trimming cost V 7 bases and J 1 base; bases outside gene matches: 4. The germline gives CDR1 SGHKS, CDR2 YYEKEE (reference sequence). The CDR3 coding sequence is TGTGCCAGCGGTCGACAGGGGGCGAACACTGAAGCTTTCTTT. This translates into CASGRQGANTEAFF.

This chain uses TRBV15 with TRBJ1-4, with TRBD1 matching 10 bases. The V gene's germline CDR1 is LNHNV and CDR2 YYDKDF (reference sequence). The CDR3 totals 16 residues. J lost 8 bases, V lost 1 base, and 7 bases had no gene match. The CDR3 bases are TGTGCCACCAGCAGAGCTAGGACAGGGGGAGAAGAAAAACTGTTTTTT. Its translation: CATSRARTGGEEKLFF.

This clone was observed a few times. V is TRBV5-4 and J is TRBJ1-1; possibly TRBD1 for D (5 bases). The V end lost 0 bases, the J end lost 0 bases, and 9 bases lay between the germline ends. The CDR3 consists of 15 residues. Germline lookup yields CDR1 SGHNT and CDR2 YYREEE (reference sequence). The CDR3: CASSLGGRMNTEAFF. CDR3 bases: TGTGCCAGCAGCTTGGGGGGCAGAATGAACACTGAAGCTTTCTTT.

Only a few counts were recorded for this clone. This chain uses TRBV27 with TRBJ1-2; TRBD1 is a possible D gene (5 bases). The CDR3 sequence is 13 residues long. The ends were cut back, 5 bases at V and 4 bases at J, with 11 bases in the middle. Germline-derived CDR1 and CDR2 are MNHEY and SMNVEV (reference sequence). The CDR3 DNA reads TGTGCCAGCAGTACGCAAGGGGCCTATGGCTACACCTTC. Its protein is CASSTQGAYGYTF.

The gene calls are TRBV7-9 and TRBJ1-3; D remains unclear. Per the germline V gene, CDR1 is SEHNR and CDR2 is FQNEAQ (reference sequence). The length of the CDR3 is 14 residues. Trimming took 5 bases from V and 1 from J, leaving 9 bases between them. CDR3 bases: TGTGCCAGCAGCCCTTCGGGGTCTGGAAACACCATATATTTT. This gives the protein CASSPSGSGNTIYF. The full variable domain, completed using reference TRBV7-9 and TRBJ1-3, is DTGVSQNPRHKITKRGQNVTFRCDPISEHNRLYWYRQTLGQGPEFLTYFQNEAQLEKSRLLSDRFSAERPKGSFSTLEIQRTEQGDSAMYLCASSPSGSGNTIYFGEGSWLTVV.

The gene calls are TRBV19 and TRBJ2-1; tentatively, D is TRBD2 (5 bases). V was cut by 1 base and J by 4 bases, with 11 bases left in between. CDR1 is LNHDA, CDR2 SQIVND, per germline (reference sequence). The CDR3 has 15 amino acids. DNA of the CDR3: TGTGCCAGTAGTATAGCCGACCGGGGTTACAATGAGCAGTTCTTC. Translating gives CASSIADRGYNEQFF.

This chain connects TRBV18 to TRBJ2-2, with a possible D match to TRBD2 (6 bases). V lost 3 bases and J lost 5, with 13 bases in between. The germline V gene has CDR1 KGHSH and CDR2 LQKENI. The CDR3 is made up of 15 amino acids. In DNA form, the CDR3 reads TGTGCCAGCTCACCCTACGGAGGGAATACCGGGGAGCTGTTTTTT. Translation: CASSPYGGNTGELFF.

This clone was counted only a few times. The chain is built from TRBV7-3 and TRBJ2-1; TRBD1 might be the D (6 bases). This CDR3 is 13 amino acids long. Trimming cost V 3 bases and J 6 bases, with 9 bases left between them. The germline gives CDR1 SGHTA, CDR2 FQGTGA. The CDR3: CASSFDRRNEQFF. In nucleotides, the CDR3 is TGTGCCAGCAGCTTCGACAGGCGCAATGAGCAGTTCTTC.

The V gene is TRBV15, the J gene TRBJ1-4, with D possibly being TRBD1 (5 bases). This CDR3 has 15 residues. Germline CDR1 is LNHNV and CDR2 is YYDKDF (reference sequence). The germline V and J ends were trimmed by 1 base and 8 bases, with 14 bases remaining between them. Here the CDR3 reads CATSRGGERAEKLFF. CDR3 DNA sequence: TGTGCCACCAGCAGAGGGGGCGAAAGGGCCGAAAAACTGTTTTTT.